The table lists the clone carrying this T cell receptor beta chain with many counts. The time point: sample taken at primary tumor resection. The data derive from a study of spatial heterogeneity in lung cancer. Study-level information: The study consistently detected more beta-chain than alpha-chain sequences.

Every TCR cDNA molecule bore a unique molecular identifier. Each CDR3 protein is one row after TCRdb ran MiXCR on the 5' RACE reads. Of under 50,000 distinct CDR3 sequences in the sample, about 5.2% were seen once. V lost 5 bases to trimming and J lost 7 bases, with 14 bases between them. The CDR3 loop spans 13 amino acids. The V gene's germline CDR1 is MNHNS and CDR2 SASEGT. Sequenced here: PBMCs, sampled at surgery. This TCR came from a female donor with early-stage non-small cell lung cancer. The chain uses TRBV6-1 and TRBJ2-5; D perhaps matches TRBD2 (6 bases). The chain's CDR3 is CASSMEGSSTQYF. The CDR3 DNA reads TGTGCCAGCAGTATGGAGGGCAGCTCGACCCAGTACTTC.